This is a list of T cell receptor beta chains from one sample in a study of T-cell reconstitution after alpha-beta-depleted transplantation in children. From the PCR reads, TCRdb called clonotypes with MiXCR, one entry per CDR3 protein. The sample shows about 690,000 distinct CDR3 sequences, 16% of them seen only once. This material consisted of PBMCs from the stem cell graft donor, taken from the stem cell graft. All receptors come from a human donor who donated a stem cell graft to a child with acute myeloid leukemia. The CDR3 runs from the conserved cysteine through the conserved F or W. The order of the fields is J gene, clone size, D gene, V gene, CDR3 protein, CDR3 DNA. The D gene is left open where the match is weak. Not every row has a clone size; where given, it reads once, few, many or a size class.

TRBJ2-1	many	TRBD1	TRBV10-3	CAISGDSLLSIPYNEQFF	TGTGCCATCAGTGGGGACAGCCTTCTATCTATCCCCTACAATGAGCAGTTCTTC
TRBJ1-2	NA	NA	TRBV7-9	CASSQSDGYTF	TGTGCCAGCAGCCAGTCCGATGGCTACACCTTC
TRBJ2-2	many	TRBD1	TRBV6-1	CASTTDRGAGELFF	TGTGCCAGCACGACGGACAGGGGCGCCGGGGAGCTGTTTTTT
TRBJ2-3	many	NA	TRBV6-5	CASSYTGHLTDTQYF	TGTGCCAGCAGTTATACGGGACACCTCACAGATACGCAGTATTTT
TRBJ1-2	few	NA	TRBV6-6	CASSYKLTDGYTF	TGTGCCAGCAGTTACAAGTTGACGGATGGCTACACCTTC
TRBJ2-1	few	TRBD1	TRBV6-1	CASRPPRKAGGIYNEQFF	TGTGCCAGCAGGCCCCCCCGAAAGGCAGGGGGCATCTACAATGAGCAGTTCTTC
TRBJ2-1	NA	TRBD1	TRBV5-4	CASSPPGTGDNEQFF	TGTGCCAGCAGCCCCCCCGGGACAGGGGACAATGAGCAGTTCTTC
TRBJ2-5	NA	TRBD2	TRBV20-1	CSASRPTGGAQETQYF	TGCAGTGCTAGTCGCCCCACGGGGGGGGCCCAAGAGACCCAGTACTTC
TRBJ1-5	few	NA	TRBV10-3	CAISESGTSNQPQHF	TGTGCCATCAGTGAGTCAGGGACGAGCAATCAGCCCCAGCATTTT
TRBJ1-2	many	NA	TRBV20-1	CSARGDYYGYTF	TGCAGTGCTAGAGGGGACTACTATGGCTACACCTTC
TRBJ2-7	many	TRBD1	TRBV9	CASSYGTGVYEQYF	TGTGCCAGCAGCTACGGGACAGGGGTCTACGAGCAGTACTTC
TRBJ2-3	few	NA	TRBV25-1	CASSSGIPWNRWYF	TGTGCCAGCAGCTCCGGGATCCCTTGGAATCGATGGTATTTT
TRBJ1-1	NA	NA	TRBV20-1	CSASQPGTEAFF	TGCAGTGCTAGCCAGCCGGGGACTGAAGCTTTCTTT
TRBJ1-1	NA	NA	TRBV7-2	CASSFGGALAMNTEAFF	TGTGCCAGCAGCTTCGGGGGGGCGTTGGCCATGAACACTGAAGCTTTCTTT
TRBJ2-3	few	TRBD1	TRBV5-1	CASRRQGDYTQYF	TGCGCCAGCAGGCGACAGGGGGATTATACGCAGTATTTT
TRBJ2-1	NA	NA	TRBV7-2	CASSLTGKTFDEQFF	TGTGCCAGCAGCCTCACAGGGAAAACGTTCGATGAGCAGTTCTTC
TRBJ1-5	many	NA	TRBV6-5	CASSSPRGLSNQPQHF	TGTGCCAGCAGTTCCCCCAGAGGGTTAAGCAATCAGCCCCAGCATTTT
TRBJ2-2	few	NA	TRBV7-2	CASSLPVFGELFF	TGTGCCAGCAGCTTACCAGTCTTCGGGGAGCTGTTTTTT
TRBJ2-7	NA	NA	TRBV10-3	CAISDKGGSAYEQYF	TGTGCCATCTCTGATAAGGGGGGGTCAGCCTACGAGCAGTACTTC
TRBJ2-5	NA	TRBD2	TRBV7-2	CASSLASGLAGETQYF	TGTGCCAGCAGCTTAGCCTCCGGACTAGCGGGGGAGACCCAGTACTTC
TRBJ2-1	many	TRBD1	TRBV5-5	CASSLGQGWGEQFF	TGTGCCAGCAGCTTGGGACAGGGCTGGGGTGAGCAGTTCTTC
TRBJ1-1	NA	TRBD1	TRBV20-1	CSAPTDRGMDEAFF	TGCAGTGCTCCTACCGACAGGGGGATGGATGAAGCTTTCTTT
TRBJ1-2	NA	NA	TRBV5-6	CASSGSLVGYGYTF	TGTGCCAGCAGCGGATCTCTGGTGGGCTATGGCTACACCTTC
TRBJ2-1	many	NA	TRBV6-2/TRBV6-3	CASSSRPQTYNEQFF	TGTGCCAGCAGTTCCCGCCCCCAGACCTACAATGAGCAGTTCTTC
TRBJ2-2	few	NA	TRBV24-1	CAVGYRRPGELFF	TGTGCCGTAGGATACAGAAGGCCCGGGGAGCTGTTTTTT
TRBJ1-1	many	NA	TRBV12-3/TRBV12-4	CASRRTQGDLNTEAFF	TGTGCCAGCAGAAGGACTCAGGGTGACCTGAACACTGAAGCTTTCTTT
TRBJ2-3	many	NA	TRBV29-1	CSVSAGAYTDTQYF	TGCAGCGTTTCGGCAGGGGCTTACACAGATACGCAGTATTTT
TRBJ2-3	few	NA	TRBV5-1	CASSLEGRARTDTQYF	TGCGCCAGCAGCTTGGAGGGCAGGGCGCGCACAGATACGCAGTATTTT
TRBJ1-1	many	NA	TRBV10-3	CAISESQGMNTEAFF	TGTGCCATCAGTGAGTCCCAAGGGATGAACACTGAAGCTTTCTTT
TRBJ2-7	few	TRBD1	TRBV4-2	CASSHRDRASYEQYF	TGTGCCAGCAGCCACCGGGACAGGGCCTCCTACGAGCAGTACTTC
TRBJ2-1	many	NA	TRBV5-1	CASSPQGNEQFF	TGTGCCAGCAGTCCACAGGGCAATGAGCAGTTCTTC
TRBJ1-4	many	NA	TRBV5-1	CASSLEFENEKLFF	TGCGCCAGCAGCTTGGAGTTTGAAAATGAAAAACTGTTTTTT
TRBJ1-5	many	TRBD1	TRBV29-1	CSVGGTEPQHF	TGCAGCGTTGGCGGGACAGAACCCCAGCATTTT
TRBJ2-3	NA	NA	TRBV6-1	CASSEAGPTDTQYF	TGTGCCAGCAGTGAAGCTGGCCCCACAGATACGCAGTATTTT
TRBJ2-7	many	NA	TRBV6-5	CASSNEMGEQYF	TGTGCCAGCAGTAACGAAATGGGCGAGCAGTACTTC
TRBJ1-2	NA	TRBD1	TRBV24-1	CATSDSYRTGGKDGYTF	TGTGCCACCAGTGATTCTTACCGGACAGGCGGGAAAGATGGCTACACCTTC
TRBJ2-1	NA	TRBD1	TRBV6-2/TRBV6-3	CASSGTGGFDEQFF	TGTGCCAGCAGTGGGACAGGGGGCTTCGATGAGCAGTTCTTC
TRBJ1-5	few	TRBD1	TRBV6-1	CASRQDRERNQPQHF	TGTGCCAGCAGGCAGGACAGGGAAAGAAATCAGCCCCAGCATTTT
TRBJ1-5	once	NA	TRBV4-1	CASSQENHQPQHF	TGCGCCAGCAGCCAAGAAAACCATCAGCCCCAGCATTTT
TRBJ1-1	NA	NA	TRBV30	CAWMWGPSNTEAFF	TGTGCCTGGATGTGGGGGCCGTCGAACACTGAAGCTTTCTTT
TRBJ2-1	many	NA	TRBV7-2	CASTLGGLSYNEQFF	TGTGCCAGCACCCTCGGGGGGCTCTCGTACAATGAGCAGTTCTTC
TRBJ2-2	NA	TRBD1	TRBV20-1	CSARRQGAWTGELFF	TGCAGTGCTAGAAGGCAGGGGGCCTGGACCGGGGAGCTGTTTTTT
TRBJ2-1	few	NA	TRBV5-1	CASSQPGSHEQFF	TGCGCCAGCAGCCAGCCCGGGTCCCATGAGCAGTTCTTC
TRBJ2-2	few	TRBD2	TRBV30	CAARDYNTGELFF	TGTGCCGCTCGGGACTACAACACCGGGGAGCTGTTTTTT
TRBJ2-1	few	NA	TRBV11-2	CASSPERAGSYNEQFF	TGTGCCAGCAGCCCAGAGAGGGCAGGCTCCTACAATGAGCAGTTCTTC
TRBJ2-7	many	NA	TRBV29-1	CSAIVTRDYEQYF	TGCAGCGCAATTGTAACCAGGGACTACGAGCAGTACTTC
TRBJ1-2	NA	NA	TRBV27	CASSEIPNYGYTF	TGTGCCAGCAGTGAGATTCCTAACTATGGCTACACCTTC